Listed below are T cell receptor beta chains from one sample, sequenced in a study of response to subunit inactivated influenza vaccine. TCRdb reanalysed the RT-PCR reads using MiXCR and keeps one entry per CDR3 protein. The sample carries around 520,000 distinct CDR3 sequences, roughly 12% recorded once. Here the sequenced sample was PBMCs from blood, taken on the day of vaccination. The source is a man aged 45-60 years who received an inactivated influenza vaccine. CDR3s include the opening cysteine and the closing phenylalanine or tryptophan. The D gene is left open where the match is weak. The size field is filled for only some rows; it gives once, few, many or a size class.

j_call v_call d_call clone_size cdr3_aa cdr3_nt
TRBJ2-3 TRBV4-3 - - CASSQESSGTDTQYF TGCGCCAGCAGCCAAGAATCCAGCGGCACAGATACGCAGTATTTT
TRBJ1-6 TRBV6-5 - - CASSSRLPRSGSPLHF TGTGCCAGCAGTTCCCGTTTGCCAAGATCAGGTTCACCCCTCCACTTT
TRBJ2-7 TRBV7-8 - many CASSVRGAYEQYF TGTGCCAGCAGCGTAAGAGGAGCCTACGAGCAGTACTTC
TRBJ1-6 TRBV7-3 - few CASSLGYNSPLHF TGTGCCAGCAGCTTGGGTTACAATTCACCCCTCCACTTT
TRBJ2-6 TRBV2 - - CASSVRSLGANVLTF TGTGCCAGCAGCGTACGGAGCTTAGGGGCCAACGTCCTGACTTTC
TRBJ2-7 TRBV4-3 - - CASSQERDKTYEQYF TGCGCCAGCAGCCAAGAAAGGGACAAGACCTACGAGCAGTACTTC
TRBJ2-7 TRBV25-1 - few CASTPGTTYEQYF TGTGCCAGCACCCCCGGGACGACCTACGAGCAGTACTTC
TRBJ1-5 TRBV20-1 - few CSASAGTYNQPQHF TGCAGTGCTAGTGCCGGGACATACAATCAGCCCCAGCATTTT
TRBJ2-3 TRBV1 - - CTSSPGTGSDTQYF TGCACCAGCAGCCCCGGCACAGGGTCAGATACGCAGTATTTT
TRBJ1-2 TRBV15 TRBD1 - CATSKDRGNYGYTF TGTGCCACCAGCAAAGACAGGGGAAACTATGGCTACACCTTC
TRBJ2-3 TRBV20-1 TRBD1 few CSAMGQGAGDTQYF TGCAGTGCTATGGGACAGGGGGCTGGAGATACGCAGTATTTT
TRBJ2-7 TRBV9 TRBD1 - CASSVATGQGAYEQYF TGTGCCAGCAGCGTAGCTACTGGGCAGGGGGCTTACGAGCAGTACTTC
TRBJ2-7 TRBV6-2/TRBV6-3 TRBD2 - CASIMDVAGYSYEQYF TGTGCCAGCATTATGGACGTAGCGGGCTACTCCTACGAGCAGTACTTC
TRBJ2-3 TRBV11-2 TRBD2 - CASSSLLAGRTDTQYF TGTGCCAGCAGTTCTTTACTAGCGGGAAGAACAGATACGCAGTATTTT
TRBJ2-5 TRBV5-1 - - CASSLSGLAQETQYF TGCGCCAGCAGCTTGTCAGGGCTAGCCCAAGAGACCCAGTACTTC
TRBJ1-1 TRBV28 TRBD1 - CASSGTVAEAFF TGTGCCAGCAGCGGGACAGTCGCTGAAGCTTTCTTT
TRBJ2-3 TRBV6-4 TRBD2 few CASGRSLAGSDTQYF TGTGCCAGCGGCCGTTCCCTAGCGGGTTCAGATACGCAGTATTTT
TRBJ1-6 TRBV7-2 - many CASRAPPGSPNSPLHF TGTGCCAGCAGGGCCCCTCCCGGGTCACCCAATTCACCCCTCCACTTT
TRBJ2-1 TRBV7-9 TRBD2 - CASSFIRTSLWQQFF TGTGCCAGCAGCTTCATCCGGACTAGTCTTTGGCAGCAGTTCTTC
TRBJ2-7 TRBV7-8 TRBD2 few CASIGTSGIEQYF TGTGCCAGCATCGGGACTAGCGGGATCGAGCAGTACTTC
TRBJ2-3 TRBV28 TRBD2 many CASSFFSLGGGRHDTQYF TGTGCCAGCAGTTTTTTCTCCCTTGGGGGCGGGAGGCATGATACGCAGTATTTT
TRBJ2-7 TRBV27 TRBD2 - CASSFRERESPCEQYF TGTGCCAGCAGTTTTCGAGAGCGGGAGAGTCCGTGCGAGCAGTACTTC
TRBJ2-4 TRBV5-1 TRBD1 few CASSWFPGQGNLAKNIQYF TGCGCCAGCAGCTGGTTCCCGGGACAGGGGAACTTAGCCAAAAACATTCAGTACTTC
TRBJ2-7 TRBV4-3 - - CASSQDLGRYEQYF TGCGCCAGCAGCCAAGATCTAGGGAGGTACGAGCAGTACTTC
TRBJ2-2 TRBV12-3/TRBV12-4 - few CASKGLEGTGELFF TGTGCCAGCAAAGGGCTAGAGGGCACCGGGGAGCTGTTTTTT
TRBJ2-7 TRBV5-1 - few CASSLAGRGSHYEQYF TGCGCCAGCAGCTTGGCGGGCAGGGGCTCCCACTACGAGCAGTACTTC
TRBJ1-4 TRBV7-2 TRBD1 many CASSASGTGREKLFF TGTGCCAGCAGCGCCTCCGGGACAGGGAGGGAAAAACTGTTTTTT
TRBJ2-1 TRBV12-3/TRBV12-4 TRBD2 many CASSFFSGRTNEQFF TGTGCCAGCAGTTTCTTCAGCGGGAGGACCAATGAGCAGTTCTTC
TRBJ2-7 TRBV6-1 TRBD1 - CASSETGGNEQYF TGTGCCAGCAGTGAAACAGGGGGCAACGAGCAGTACTTC
TRBJ2-7 TRBV6-5 - few CASKTLYEQYF TGTGCCAGCAAGACACTCTACGAGCAGTACTTC
TRBJ2-7 TRBV20-1 TRBD1 few CSATPGQGLNYEQYF TGCAGTGCCACACCGGGACAGGGGCTGAACTACGAGCAGTACTTC
TRBJ2-7 TRBV6-1 - - CASGKGLSYEQYF TGTGCCAGCGGTAAGGGACTGTCCTACGAGCAGTACTTC
TRBJ2-7 TRBV4-1 TRBD2 - CASSQTTSGEYEQYF TGCGCCAGCAGCCAAACGACTAGCGGGGAGTACGAGCAGTACTTC
TRBJ2-3 TRBV5-4 - - CASSLGLGIDTQYF TGTGCCAGCAGCTTGGGGCTAGGTATAGATACGCAGTATTTT